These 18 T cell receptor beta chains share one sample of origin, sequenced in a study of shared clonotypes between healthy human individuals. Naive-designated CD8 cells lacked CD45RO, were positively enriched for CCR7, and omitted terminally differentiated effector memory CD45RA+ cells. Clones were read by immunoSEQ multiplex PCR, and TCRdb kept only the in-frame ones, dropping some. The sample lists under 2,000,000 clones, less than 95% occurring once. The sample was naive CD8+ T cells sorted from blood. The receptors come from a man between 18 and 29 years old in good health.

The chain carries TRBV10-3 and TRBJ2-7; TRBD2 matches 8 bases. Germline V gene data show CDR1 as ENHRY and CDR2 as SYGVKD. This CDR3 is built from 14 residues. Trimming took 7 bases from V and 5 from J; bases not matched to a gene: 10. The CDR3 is CAITPGGAGDEQYF. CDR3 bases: TGTGCCATCACCCCGGGGGGGGCTGGGGACGAGCAGTACTTC.

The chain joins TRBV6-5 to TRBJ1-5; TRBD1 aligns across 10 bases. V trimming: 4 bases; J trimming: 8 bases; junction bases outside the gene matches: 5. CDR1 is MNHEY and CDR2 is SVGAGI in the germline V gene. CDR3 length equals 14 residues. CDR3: CASSWGQGSEPQHF. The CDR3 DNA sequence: TGTGCCAGCAGTTGGGGACAGGGGTCGGAGCCCCAGCATTTT.

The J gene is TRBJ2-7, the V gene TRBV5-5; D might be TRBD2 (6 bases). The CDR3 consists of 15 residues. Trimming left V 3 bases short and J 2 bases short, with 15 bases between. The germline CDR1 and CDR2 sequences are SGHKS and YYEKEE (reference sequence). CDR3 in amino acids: CASSSLGRGTYEQYF. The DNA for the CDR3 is TGTGCCAGCAGCTCCTTAGGCCGGGGGACCTACGAGCAGTACTTC. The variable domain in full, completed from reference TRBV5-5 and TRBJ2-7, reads DAGVTQSPTHLIKTRGQQVTLRCSPISGHKSVSWYQQVLGQGPQFIFQYYEKEERGRGNFPDRFSARQFPNYSSELNVNALLLGDSALYLCASSSLGRGTYEQYFGPGTRLTVT.

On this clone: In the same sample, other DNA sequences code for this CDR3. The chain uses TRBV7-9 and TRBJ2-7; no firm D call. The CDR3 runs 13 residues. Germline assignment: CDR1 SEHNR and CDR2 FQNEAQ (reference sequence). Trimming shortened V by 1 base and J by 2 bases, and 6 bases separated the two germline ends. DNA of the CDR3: TGTGCCAGCAGCTTAGACTCGCCCTACGAGCAGTACTTC. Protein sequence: CASSLDSPYEQYF.

CDR3 in DNA: TGTGCCAGTAGTATTTCTAGCGGGGGATACAATGAGCAGTTCTTC. Its protein is CASSISSGGYNEQFF. The chain uses TRBV19 and TRBJ2-1; 10 bases line up with TRBD2. CDR1 and CDR2 from the germline V gene are LNHDA and SQIVND (reference sequence). Trimming removed 3 bases from V and 4 bases from J; junction bases left unmatched: 3. There are 15 residues in the CDR3.

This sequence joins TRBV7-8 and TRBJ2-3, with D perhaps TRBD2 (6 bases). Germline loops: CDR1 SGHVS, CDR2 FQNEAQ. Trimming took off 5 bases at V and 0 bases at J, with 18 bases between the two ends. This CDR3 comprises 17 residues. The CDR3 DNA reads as TGTGCCAGCAGCCTACATGAGCTAGCGACTAGCACAGATACGCAGTATTTT. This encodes CASSLHELATSTDTQYF.

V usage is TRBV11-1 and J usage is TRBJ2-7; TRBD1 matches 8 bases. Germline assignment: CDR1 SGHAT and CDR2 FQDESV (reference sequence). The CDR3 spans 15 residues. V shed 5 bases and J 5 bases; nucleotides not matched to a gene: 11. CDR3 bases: TGTGCCAGCAGCCCTACGGACAGGGTAGTCCACGAGCAGTACTTC. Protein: CASSPTDRVVHEQYF.

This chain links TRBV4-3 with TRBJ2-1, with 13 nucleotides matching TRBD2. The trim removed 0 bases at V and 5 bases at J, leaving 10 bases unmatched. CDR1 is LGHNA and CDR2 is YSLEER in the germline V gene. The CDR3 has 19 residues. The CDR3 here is CASSQEGLAGEAVNNEQFF. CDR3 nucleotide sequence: TGCGCCAGCAGCCAAGAAGGACTAGCGGGAGAAGCTGTAAACAATGAGCAGTTCTTC.

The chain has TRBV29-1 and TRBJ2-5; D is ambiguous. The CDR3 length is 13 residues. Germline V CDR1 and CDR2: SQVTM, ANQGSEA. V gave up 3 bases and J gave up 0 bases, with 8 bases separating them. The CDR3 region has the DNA TGCAGCGTTGACGCGGCTAACCAAGAGACCCAGTACTTC. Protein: CSVDAANQETQYF.

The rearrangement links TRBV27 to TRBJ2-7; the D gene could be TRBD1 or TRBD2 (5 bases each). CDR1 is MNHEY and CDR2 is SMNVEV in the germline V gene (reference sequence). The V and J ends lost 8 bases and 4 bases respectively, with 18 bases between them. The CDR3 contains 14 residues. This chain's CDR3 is CASGTAFPPYEQYF. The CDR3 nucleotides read TGTGCCAGCGGGACGGCATTTCCCCCTTACGAGCAGTACTTC.

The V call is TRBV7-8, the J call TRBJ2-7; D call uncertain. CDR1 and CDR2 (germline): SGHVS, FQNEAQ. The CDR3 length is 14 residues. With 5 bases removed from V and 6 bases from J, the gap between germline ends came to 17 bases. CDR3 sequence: CASSPPAAVAEQYF. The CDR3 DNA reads TGTGCCAGCAGCCCCCCCGCGGCTGTCGCCGAGCAGTACTTC.

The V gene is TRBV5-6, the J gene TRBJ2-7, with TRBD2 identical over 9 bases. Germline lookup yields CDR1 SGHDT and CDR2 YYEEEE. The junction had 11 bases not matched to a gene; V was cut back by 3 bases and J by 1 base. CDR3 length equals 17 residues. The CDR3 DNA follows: TGTGCCAGCAGCTACCCTTGGGCTAGCGGGAAGTCCTACGAGCAGTACTTC. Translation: CASSYPWASGKSYEQYF.

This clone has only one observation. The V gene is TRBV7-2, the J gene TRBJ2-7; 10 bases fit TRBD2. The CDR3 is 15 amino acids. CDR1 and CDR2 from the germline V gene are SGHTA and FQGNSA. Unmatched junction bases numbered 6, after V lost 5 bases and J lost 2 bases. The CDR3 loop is CASSKTSGSAYEQYF. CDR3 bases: TGTGCCAGCAGCAAGACTAGCGGGTCCGCCTACGAGCAGTACTTC.

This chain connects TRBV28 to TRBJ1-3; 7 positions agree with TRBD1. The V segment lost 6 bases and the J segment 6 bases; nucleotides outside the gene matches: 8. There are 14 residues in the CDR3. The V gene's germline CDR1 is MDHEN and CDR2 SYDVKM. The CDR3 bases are TGTGCCAGCAGCTCCGTGACAGGGATAAACACCATATATTTT. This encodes CASSSVTGINTIYF.

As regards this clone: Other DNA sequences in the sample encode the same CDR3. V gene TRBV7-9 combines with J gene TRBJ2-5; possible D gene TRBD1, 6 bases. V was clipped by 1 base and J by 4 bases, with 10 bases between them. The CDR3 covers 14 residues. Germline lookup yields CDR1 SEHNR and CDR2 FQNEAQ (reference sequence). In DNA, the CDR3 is TGTGCCAGCAGCTTAGTACAGGGTGGAGAGACCCAGTACTTC. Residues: CASSLVQGGETQYF.

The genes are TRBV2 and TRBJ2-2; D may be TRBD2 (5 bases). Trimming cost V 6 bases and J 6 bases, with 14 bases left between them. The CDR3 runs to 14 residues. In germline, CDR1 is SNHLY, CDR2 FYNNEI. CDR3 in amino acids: CASRDRDSAGELFF. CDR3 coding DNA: TGTGCCAGCAGGGACCGGGATAGCGCCGGGGAGCTGTTTTTT.

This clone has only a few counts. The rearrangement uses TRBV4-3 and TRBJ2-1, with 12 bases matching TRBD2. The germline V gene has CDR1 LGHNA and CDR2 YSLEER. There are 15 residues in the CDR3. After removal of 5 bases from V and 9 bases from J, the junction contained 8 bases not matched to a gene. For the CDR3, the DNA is TGCGCCAGCAGCTCTCTAGCGGGAGGGCCAAGTGAGCAGTTCTTC. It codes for CASSSLAGGPSEQFF.

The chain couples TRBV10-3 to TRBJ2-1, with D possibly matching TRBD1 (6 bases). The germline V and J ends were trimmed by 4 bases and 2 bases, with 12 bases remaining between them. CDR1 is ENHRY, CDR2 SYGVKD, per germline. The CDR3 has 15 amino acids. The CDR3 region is CAISVDRPTYNEQFF. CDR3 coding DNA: TGTGCCATCAGTGTCGACAGGCCAACCTACAATGAGCAGTTCTTC.